Sequencing of this T cell receptor (beta chain) was carried out in a study of cytomegalovirus exposure and HLA in healthy donors. Findings and limits, study-wide: Three CMV-associated chains proved CMV antigen-specific in vitro. Likely technical artifact: a cluster of highly shared sequence variants.

Remarks on this clone: Its antigen is unknown.

CDR3 length equals 14 residues. Trimming cost V 2 bases and J 9 bases; bases outside gene matches: 1. Germline lookup yields CDR1 SGHTA and CDR2 FQGNSA. The study ran its PCR with 60 Vbeta and 13 Jbeta primers. The protocol was immunoSEQ multiplex PCR, while the TCRdb copy is restricted to in-frame clones and leaves out a portion. This sample contains 30,000 to 35,000 clones. This clonotype originated in a woman aged 40 to 50 in good health and CMV-seropositive. Sequences were obtained from PBMCs. V usage is TRBV7-2 and J usage is TRBJ2-1; 13 nucleotides align to TRBD2. The chain's CDR3 is CASSLRLAGGEQFF. CDR3 in DNA: TGTGCCAGCAGCTTACGACTAGCGGGGGGTGAGCAGTTCTTC. Drawing the rest from reference TRBV7-2 and TRBJ2-1, the complete variable domain is GAGVSQSPSNKVTEKGKDVELRCDPISGHTALYWYRQSLGQGLEFLIYFQGNSAPDKSGLPSDRFSAERTGGSVSTLTIQRTQQEDSAVYLCASSLRLAGGEQFFGPGTRLTVL.